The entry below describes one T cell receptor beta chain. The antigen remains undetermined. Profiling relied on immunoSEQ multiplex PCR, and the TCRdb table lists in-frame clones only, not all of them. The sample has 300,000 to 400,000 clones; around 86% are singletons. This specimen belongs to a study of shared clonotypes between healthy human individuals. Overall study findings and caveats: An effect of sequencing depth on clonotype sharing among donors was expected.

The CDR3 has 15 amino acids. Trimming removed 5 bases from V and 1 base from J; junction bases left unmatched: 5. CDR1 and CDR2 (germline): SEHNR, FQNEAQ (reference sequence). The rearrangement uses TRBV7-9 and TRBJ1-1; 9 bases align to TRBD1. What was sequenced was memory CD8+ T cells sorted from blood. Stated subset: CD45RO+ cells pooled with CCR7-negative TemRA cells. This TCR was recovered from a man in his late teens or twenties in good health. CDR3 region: CASSQGQGQNTEAFF. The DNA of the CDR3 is TGTGCCAGCAGCCAGGGACAGGGACAGAACACTGAAGCTTTCTTT.